Each of the 30 T cell receptor beta chains below was sequenced from the same sample in a study of CD8 T cells in Susac syndrome (dated by TCRdb to the late 2010s). Library creation used the immunoSEQ multiplex PCR assay. RNA was extracted with the RNeasy kit and roughly 0.5 to 1 ug was reverse transcribed using random hexamers. TCRdb reworked the public reads: Q25 trimming with fastp, MiXCR clone assembly, productive beta chains retained. Each CDR3 protein appears once, grouped with its most common genes and DNA. This sample has about 250,000 distinct CDR3 sequences in its table, and just under 95% of those were observed once. The ten largest make up 0.07% to 0.09% of the sample. The sample comprised CD4+ T cells from PBMCs. All receptors come from a human donor with multiple sclerosis.

The chain is built from TRBV19 and TRBJ2-5, with unresolved D. Germline-derived CDR1 and CDR2 are LNHDA and SQIVND (reference sequence). This CDR3 comprises 13 residues. With 3 bases removed from V and 5 bases from J, the gap between germline ends came to 10 bases. The CDR3 DNA is TGTGCCAGTAGTATGGAGTCTAGGGAGACCCAGTACTTC. Protein: CASSMESRETQYF.

The chain has TRBV19 and TRBJ2-6; D could derive from TRBD1 or TRBD2 (5 bases each). Germline values: CDR1 LNHDA, CDR2 SQIVND (reference sequence). The CDR3 totals 16 residues. V lost 5 bases and J lost 0, with 11 bases in between. For the CDR3, the DNA is TGTGCCAGTAGTTTCGGGGCGAGCTCTGGGGCCAACGTCCTGACTTTC. It specifies CASSFGASSGANVLTF.

This clonotype was observed once. This chain uses TRBV4-1 with TRBJ1-5; no clear D. This CDR3 is 16 amino acids long. Trimming shortened V by 0 bases and J by 6 bases, and 15 bases separated the two germline ends. Germline assignment: CDR1 MGHRA and CDR2 YSYEKL. In DNA form, the CDR3 reads TGCGCCAGCAGCCAAGATCTGGTAGGGAGGATTCAGCCCCAGCATTTT. Its protein product is CASSQDLVGRIQPQHF.

The sample holds one count of this clonotype. This chain connects TRBV3-1 to TRBJ2-2, with D uncertain. CDR3 length equals 15 residues. Per the germline V gene, CDR1 is LGHDT and CDR2 is YNNKEL (reference sequence). The V end lost 1 base, the J end lost 7 bases, and 13 bases lay between the germline ends. The CDR3 bases are TGTGCCAGCAGCCAAGTGGCCGGCTACAGCGGGGAGCTGTTTTTT. Translation gives CASSQVAGYSGELFF.

The chain employs TRBV12-3 or TRBV12-4 and TRBJ1-1; 8 bases are shared with TRBD1. The length of the CDR3 is 13 residues. With V trimmed by 6 bases and J by 4 bases, 4 bases remained unmatched. As DNA, the CDR3 is TGTGCCAGCAGCAGGACAGGGACCACTGAAGCTTTCTTT. This codes for CASSRTGTTEAFF.

The rearrangement joins TRBV30 to TRBJ1-2, with D possibly being TRBD1 (6 bases). The CDR3 is 14 amino acids. V lost 2 bases to trimming and J lost 8 bases, with 18 bases between them. Germline V CDR1 and CDR2: GTSNPN, SVGIG (reference sequence). The CDR3 nucleotides are TGTGCCTGGAGTAGGGAGACAGGCGCGGGGGGCTACACCTTC. It yields the protein CAWSRETGAGGYTF.

The rearrangement uses TRBV29-1 and TRBJ1-2; D uncertain. Germline loops: CDR1 SQVTM, CDR2 ANQGSEA. The CDR3 consists of 11 residues. V lost 3 bases, J lost 6 bases, and 8 bases lay in between. DNA of the CDR3: TGCAGCGTTGATCGACCTAATGGCTACACCTTC. Its protein is CSVDRPNGYTF.

The chain recombines TRBV5-1 with TRBJ2-5; 8 bases agree with TRBD2. CDR1 and CDR2 (germline): SGHRS, YFSETQ. CDR3 length: 16 amino acids. After removal of 6 bases from V and 2 bases from J, the junction contained 12 bases not matched to a gene. The CDR3: CASTSSVGGGQETQYF. The CDR3 DNA is TGCGCCAGCACCTCCTCGGTCGGGGGGGGACAAGAGACCCAGTACTTC.

The chain links TRBV9 to TRBJ1-5; TRBD1 matches at 10 bases. Germline CDR1 SGDLS, CDR2 YYNGEE. The CDR3 covers 15 residues. V was clipped by 3 bases and J by 6 bases; unmatched bases: 6. This chain's CDR3 is CASSGGTGEGQPQHF. The CDR3, as DNA: TGTGCCAGCAGCGGGGGGACAGGGGAGGGTCAGCCCCAGCATTTT.

A single count supports this clonotype. The V gene is TRBV20-1, the J gene TRBJ2-2, with 9 bases identical to TRBD2. This CDR3 has 15 residues. In germline, CDR1 is DFQATT, CDR2 SNEGSKA (reference sequence). Trimming cost V 3 bases and J 1 base; bases outside gene matches: 3. As DNA, the CDR3 is TGCAGTGCTAGGCCAGCGGGAGGGAACACCGGGGAGCTGTTTTTT. Translation gives CSARPAGGNTGELFF.

J is TRBJ2-1 and V is TRBV3-1; 9 bases match TRBD2. This CDR3 spans 13 amino acids. Germline CDR1 and CDR2: LGHDT and YNNKEL (reference sequence). V was pared by 4 bases and J by 9 bases, with 4 bases of the junction left unmatched. In DNA form, the CDR3 reads TGTGCCAGCAGCCGGACTAGCGAGAGTGAGCAGTTCTTC. Encoded protein: CASSRTSESEQFF.

J is TRBJ1-1 and V is TRBV6-6; D remains ambiguous. CDR3 length: 13 amino acids. The V gene's germline CDR1 is MNHNY and CDR2 SVGAGI (reference sequence). Trimming cost V 8 bases and J 1 base, with 11 bases left between them. This CDR3 reads CASGRWWNTEAFF. CDR3 nucleotide sequence: TGTGCCAGCGGGAGGTGGTGGAACACTGAAGCTTTCTTT.

In its sample, this clonotype was seen once. The CDR3 DNA follows: TGTGCCAGCAGCTTGGGACGGTCATTTACCGAGCAGTACTTC. Encoded protein: CASSLGRSFTEQYF. V is TRBV5-4 and J is TRBJ2-7; no firm D call. Germline V lookup: CDR1 SGHNT, CDR2 YYREEE (reference sequence). The V end was cut by 0 bases, the J end by 6 bases, with 13 bases between. This CDR3 region has 14 residues.

This clonotype has more than one count but fewer than ten. The chain carries TRBV6-5 and TRBJ1-2; unclear D gene. Germline CDR1 reads MNHEY; CDR2 reads SVGAGI. This CDR3 has 14 residues. The germline V and J ends were trimmed by 2 bases and 8 bases, with 15 bases remaining between them. This chain's CDR3 is CASSYAGSVAGYTF. Here the CDR3 DNA reads TGTGCCAGCAGTTACGCGGGGAGCGTCGCCGGCTACACCTTC.

The chain combines TRBV12-3 or TRBV12-4 with TRBJ2-1; either TRBD1 or TRBD2 may supply D (5 bases each). Deletions cut 6 bases from V and 13 bases from J, with 19 bases between. This CDR3 is built from 13 residues. This CDR3 is CASRKRGPVHQFF. DNA for the CDR3: TGTGCCAGCAGGAAGAGGGGACCCGTTCATCAGTTCTTC.

This rearrangement joins TRBV9 to TRBJ2-2; D is unclear. CDR3 length: 15 amino acids. Trimming shortened V by 0 bases and J by 2 bases, and 8 bases separated the two germline ends. Germline V lookup: CDR1 SGDLS, CDR2 YYNGEE. CDR3 sequence (DNA): TGTGCCAGCAGCGTAGTGGCAGCAAACACCGGGGAGCTGTTTTTT. Translating it yields CASSVVAANTGELFF.

V gene TRBV5-1 combines with J gene TRBJ2-7, with D perhaps TRBD1 (6 bases). The CDR3 loop spans 14 amino acids. From germline, CDR1 is SGHRS and CDR2 YFSETQ. With 4 bases removed from V and 3 bases from J, the gap between germline ends came to 14 bases. Here the CDR3 DNA reads TGCGCCAGCAGCAGGTTAGGGGGAGTCTACGAGCAGTACGTC. Protein product: CASSRLGGVYEQYV.

The chain is built from TRBV12-3 or TRBV12-4 and TRBJ1-2; D ambiguous. CDR3 length: 13 amino acids. Deletions cut 7 bases from V and 5 bases from J, with 14 bases between. CDR3 DNA sequence: TGTGCCAGCACCCTGGGGAATCCATATGGCTACACCTTC. Encoded protein: CASTLGNPYGYTF.

The chain couples TRBV5-4 to TRBJ1-2, with D unresolved. This CDR3 comprises 14 residues. Between the trimmed V and J ends, which lost 4 bases and 3 bases, there was a span of 13 bases. Germline V lookup: CDR1 SGHNT, CDR2 YYREEE (reference sequence). CDR3 sequence reads: CASSPPGSYYGYTF. In DNA, the CDR3 is TGTGCCAGCAGCCCCCCGGGCAGCTACTATGGCTACACCTTC.

This sequence joins TRBV28 and TRBJ1-2; D ambiguous. CDR3 length: 14 residues. V lost 1 base and J lost 0, with 6 bases in between. Germline CDR1 MDHEN, CDR2 SYDVKM. CDR3 sequence reads: CASSLSGTNYGYTF. In nucleotides, the CDR3 is TGTGCCAGCAGTTTATCCGGGACTAACTATGGCTACACCTTC.

On this clonotype itself: The germline gene is not matched at one end of the junction; a read error may be the cause. V and J are TRBV12-3 or TRBV12-4 and TRBJ1-1; 7 bases agree with TRBD1. The CDR3 covers 14 residues. The CDR3 sequence: CASSPGQLWTEAFF. In nucleotides, the CDR3 is TGTGCCAGCAGCCCGGGACAGTTGTGGACTGAAGCCTTCTTT.

In regard to this clonotype: Sequence at one end of the junction differs from germline and may be a read error. The V gene is TRBV12-3 or TRBV12-4, the J gene TRBJ2-1; D is uncertain. CDR3 length equals 12 residues. In nucleotides, the CDR3 is TGTACCAGCAGTCTAAAAGGTGTAGGGCAGTTCTTC. This gives the protein CTSSLKGVGQFF.

The DNA of the CDR3 is TGCGCCAGCAAAGGGGGCAGCGGAGCCTACAATGAGCAGTTCTTC. Translated, it gives CASKGGSGAYNEQFF. The rearrangement uses TRBV23-1 and TRBJ2-1, with TRBD1 matching 7 bases. TRBV23-1 falls under the ORF class, with uncertain function. This CDR3 is built from 15 residues. V shed 7 bases, J shed 2 bases, and the junction held 8 bases outside the gene matches.

CDR3 sequence (DNA): TGTGCCAGTAGTATGGGCACAGGGGGCCAAAGCACTGAAGCTTTCTTT. Its protein is CASSMGTGGQSTEAFF. V is TRBV19 and J is TRBJ1-1; the match to TRBD1 covers 9 bases. Germline lookup yields CDR1 LNHDA and CDR2 SQIVND (reference sequence). J gave up 4 bases and V 3 bases, and 9 bases lay outside the gene matches. CDR3 size: 16 residues.

V gene TRBV28 combines with J gene TRBJ2-7; either TRBD1 or TRBD2 may fit D (6 bases each). The CDR3 consists of 19 residues. CDR1 MDHEN and CDR2 SYDVKM come from the germline V gene. The germline V and J ends were trimmed by 3 bases and 2 bases, with 26 bases remaining between them. The DNA of the CDR3 is TGTGCCAGCAGTTTTAGGAGAGCCCTTCCGGGGGCCCAAGCCTACGAGCAGTACTTC. Encoded protein: CASSFRRALPGAQAYEQYF.

The count of this clonotype is one. The J gene is TRBJ2-1, the V gene TRBV30, with D tentatively TRBD2 (6 bases). The V end lost 0 bases, the J end lost 14 bases, and 20 bases lay between the germline ends. The CDR3 runs to 14 residues. CDR1 and CDR2 from the germline V gene are GTSNPN and SVGIG (reference sequence). CDR3 sequence: CAWSVRAGSPRKFF. DNA of the CDR3: TGTGCCTGGAGTGTACGGGCGGGGTCCCCCAGGAAGTTCTTC. Filled out from reference TRBV30 and TRBJ2-1, the complete variable domain reads SQTIHQWPATLVQPVGSPLSLECTVEGTSNPNLYWYRQAAGRGLQLLFYSVGIGQISSEVPQNLSASRPQDRQFILSSKKLLLSDSGFYLCAWSVRAGSPRKFFGPGTRLTVL.

The chain joins TRBV4-1 to TRBJ2-5; D gene uncertain. This CDR3 is built from 13 residues. V dropped 3 bases and J dropped 0 bases, with 5 bases sitting between them. Per the germline V gene, CDR1 is MGHRA and CDR2 is YSYEKL. This CDR3 is CASSQPDQETQYF. The CDR3 DNA sequence: TGCGCCAGCAGCCAGCCAGACCAAGAGACCCAGTACTTC.

The chain recombines TRBV6-5 with TRBJ1-5; 7 positions match TRBD1. J lost 2 bases, V lost 2 bases, and 6 bases had no gene match. From germline, CDR1 is MNHEY and CDR2 SVGAGI. The CDR3 is 16 amino acids. This chain's CDR3 is CASSYTATGGNQPQHF. The CDR3 coding sequence is TGTGCCAGCAGTTACACAGCAACAGGGGGCAATCAGCCCCAGCATTTT.

The chain couples TRBV6-1 to TRBJ1-1; 10 bases agree with TRBD1. V shed 7 bases, J shed 2 bases, and the junction held 7 bases outside the gene matches. CDR1 is MNHNS and CDR2 is SASEGT in the germline V gene. The CDR3 length is 15 residues. CDR3 nucleotides: TGTGCCAGCATCCAACGGGACAGGGGTAACACTGAAGCTTTCTTT. Protein product: CASIQRDRGNTEAFF.

In this sample, this clonotype turned up a few times. This chain connects TRBV6-5 to TRBJ2-7, with D tentatively TRBD2 (7 bases). CDR3 length equals 15 residues. Between the trimmed V and J ends, which lost 4 bases and 7 bases, there was a span of 20 bases. Germline CDR1 reads MNHEY; CDR2 reads SVGAGI. The CDR3 sequence: CASSSLGGGREEQYF. CDR3 nucleotides: TGTGCCAGCAGTTCCCTAGGGGGAGGGCGGGAGGAGCAGTACTTC.